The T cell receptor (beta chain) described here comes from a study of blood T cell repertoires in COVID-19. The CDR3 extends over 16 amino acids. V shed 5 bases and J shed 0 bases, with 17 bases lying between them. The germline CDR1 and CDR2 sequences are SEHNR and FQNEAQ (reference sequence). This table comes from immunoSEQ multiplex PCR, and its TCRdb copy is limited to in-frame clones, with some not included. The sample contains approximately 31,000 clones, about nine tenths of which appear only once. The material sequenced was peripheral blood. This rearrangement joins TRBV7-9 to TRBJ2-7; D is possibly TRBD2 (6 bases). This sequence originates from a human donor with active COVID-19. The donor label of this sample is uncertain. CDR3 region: CASSIAGTAPSYEQYF. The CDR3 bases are TGTGCCAGCAGCATCGCCGGGACTGCGCCCTCCTACGAGCAGTACTTC.